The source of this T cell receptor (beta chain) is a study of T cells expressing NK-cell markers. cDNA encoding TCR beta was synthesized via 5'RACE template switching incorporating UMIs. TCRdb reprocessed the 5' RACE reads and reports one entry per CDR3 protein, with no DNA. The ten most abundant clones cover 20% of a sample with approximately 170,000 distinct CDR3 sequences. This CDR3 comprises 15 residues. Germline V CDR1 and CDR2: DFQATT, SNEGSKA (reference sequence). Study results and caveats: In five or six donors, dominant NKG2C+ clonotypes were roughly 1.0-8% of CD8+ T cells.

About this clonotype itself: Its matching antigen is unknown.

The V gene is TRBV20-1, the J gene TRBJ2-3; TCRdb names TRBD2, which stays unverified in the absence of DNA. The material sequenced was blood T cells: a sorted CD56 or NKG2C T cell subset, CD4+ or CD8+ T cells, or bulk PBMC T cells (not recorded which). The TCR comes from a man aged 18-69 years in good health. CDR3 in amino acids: CSARRAVVDTDTQYF.